Below are 10 T cell receptor beta chains sequenced from a single sample in a study of T cell repertoires in breast cancer (TCRdb year 2016). Paired alpha-beta TCRs of CD8+ T cells were analyzed using an expanded emulsion RT-PCR method with primers for all TCR V genes. The method was emulsion pairing. Sequencing relied on an Illumina MiSeq. Unpaired genes were suppressed in a second nested PCR with blocking oligos, after which Illumina adaptors and barcodes were added in a third nested PCR. Using fastp trimming at Q25 and MiXCR clonotype assembly, TCRdb reanalyzed the public sequencing data and kept in-frame beta chains. Duplicate CDR3 protein sequences are folded into a single record with the most common DNA and genes. This sample comprises over a hundred distinct CDR3 sequences, around 28% of them detected only once. The ten top clones hold less than 98% of the sample. The sequenced sample was CD8+ T cells. The source is a pool of human donors with breast cancer or a healthy control (not recorded which).

Comments on this clonotype: The junction shows a germline mismatch at one end, possibly a read error. The chain combines TRBV7-2 with TRBJ2-1; the match to TRBD2 covers 8 bases. The CDR3 covers 16 residues. Germline CDR1 and CDR2: SGHTA and FQGNSA. CDR3 sequence (DNA): TGTGCCCGCAGCTTTTGGCGGGGGGCTATTTGGAATGAGCAGTTCTTC. Translated: CARSFWRGAIWNEQFF.

This clonotype has more than one count but fewer than ten. This may be a read error: a much more frequent sequence differs by one nucleotide. CDR3 residues: CASSLWVLIDTQYF. In DNA, the CDR3 is TGTGCCAGCAGCTTATGGGTCTTAATAGATACGCAGTATTTT. V gene TRBV7-2 combines with J gene TRBJ2-3; D is unclear. Trimming cost V 2 bases and J 5 bases, with 11 bases left between them. Germline V gene lookup returns CDR1 SGHTA and CDR2 FQGNSA. The CDR3 covers 14 residues.

By share of the sample, this clonotype is medium-sized (0.01 to 0.1%). The J gene is TRBJ1-1, the V gene TRBV19; D is unclear. V lost 3 bases and J lost 1, with 9 bases in between. Germline CDR1 reads LNHDA; CDR2 reads SQIVND (reference sequence). The CDR3 contains 14 residues. The CDR3 DNA follows: TGTGCCAGTAGTATCGGAGGGCCGAACACTGAAGCTTTCTTT. Amino acids: CASSIGGPNTEAFF.

This clonotype is labeled as medium-sized. This chain uses TRBV7-9 with TRBJ1-1, with D perhaps TRBD1 (5 bases). This CDR3 has 14 amino acids. V was trimmed by 3 bases and J by 1 base, leaving 9 bases between them. The germline CDR1 and CDR2 sequences are SEHNR and FQNEAQ (reference sequence). CDR3 nucleotides: TGTGCCAGCAGCTTGGTACAGGCGAACACTGAAGCTTTCTTT. Translated: CASSLVQANTEAFF.

This clonotype was counted a few times. The chain has TRBV19 and TRBJ2-3; D ambiguous. Germline assignment: CDR1 LNHDA and CDR2 SQIVND (reference sequence). The CDR3 has 14 amino acids. Trimming shortened V by 1 base and J by 0 bases, and 5 bases separated the two germline ends. The CDR3 DNA reads TGTGCCAGTAGTATAGCATGCAGCACAGATACGCAGTATTTT. Amino acid sequence: CASSIACSTDTQYF.

This clonotype is labeled large. The chain links TRBV7-2 to TRBJ2-3; no clear D gene. The CDR3 has 11 amino acids. V was cut by 5 bases and J by 2 bases, with 2 bases left in between. The germline V gene encodes CDR1 SGHTA and CDR2 FQGNSA. For the CDR3, the DNA is TGTGCCAGCAGCCTCACAGATACGCAGTATTTT. Protein product: CASSLTDTQYF. Combining the CDR3 with reference TRBV7-2 and TRBJ2-3 gives the whole variable domain GAGVSQSPSNKVTEKGKDVELRCDPISGHTALYWYRQSLGQGLEFLIYFQGNSAPDKSGLPSDRFSAERTGGSVSTLTIQRTQQEDSAVYLCASSLTDTQYFGPGTRLTVL.

The chain links TRBV5-1 to TRBJ2-3, with D possibly matching TRBD1 (6 bases). CDR1 and CDR2 from the germline V gene are SGHRS and YFSETQ. The CDR3 has 12 amino acids. CDR3: CVTSGELDTQYF. Here the CDR3 DNA reads TGCGTAACCTCAGGGGAGTTAGATACGCAGTATTTT.

This clonotype was seen only a few times. This rearrangement joins TRBV12-3 or TRBV12-4 to TRBJ1-1; tentative D call: TRBD1 (6 bases). V was cut by 3 bases and J by 1 base, with 9 bases left in between. CDR3 length equals 14 residues. The CDR3 region is CASSFGGKNTEAFF. In nucleotides, the CDR3 is TGTGCCAGCAGTTTCGGGGGCAAGAACACTGAAGCTTTCTTT.

This clonotype is judged medium-sized. The chain uses TRBV7-2 and TRBJ2-7, with TRBD1 matching 8 bases. The CDR3 is 13 residues long. Germline CDR1 reads SGHTA; CDR2 reads FQGNSA. V lost 5 bases to trimming and J lost 4 bases; unmatched junction nucleotides: 4. The CDR3 nucleotides are TGTGCCAGCAGCCCCCGGACAGGGTACGAGCAGTACTTC. Translating gives CASSPRTGYEQYF.

In this sample, this clonotype is hyperexpanded. The rearrangement uses TRBV27 and TRBJ1-4; the D gene is possibly TRBD1 (5 bases). Germline values: CDR1 MNHEY, CDR2 SMNVEV (reference sequence). Trimming removed 8 bases from V and 7 bases from J, with 14 bases in between. The CDR3 runs to 13 residues. The CDR3 is CASLGLSGEKLFF. CDR3 bases: TGTGCCAGCCTGGGACTGAGTGGTGAAAAACTGTTTTTT.